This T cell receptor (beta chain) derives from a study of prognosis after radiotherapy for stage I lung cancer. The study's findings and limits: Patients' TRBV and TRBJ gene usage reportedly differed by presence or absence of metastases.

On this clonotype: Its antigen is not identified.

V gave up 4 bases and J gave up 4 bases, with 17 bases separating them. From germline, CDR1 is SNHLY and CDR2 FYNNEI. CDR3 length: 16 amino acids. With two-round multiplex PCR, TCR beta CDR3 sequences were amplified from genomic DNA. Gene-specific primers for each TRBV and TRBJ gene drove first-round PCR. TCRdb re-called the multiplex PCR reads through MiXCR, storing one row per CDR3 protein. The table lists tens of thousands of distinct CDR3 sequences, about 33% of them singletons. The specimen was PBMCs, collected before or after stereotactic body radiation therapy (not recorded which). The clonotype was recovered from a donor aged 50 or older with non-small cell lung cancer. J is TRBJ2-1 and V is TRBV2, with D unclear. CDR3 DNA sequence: TGTGCCAGCAGTGGAATAGGTGCGGTAGTATACAATGAGCAGTTCTTC. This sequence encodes CASSGIGAVVYNEQFF.